This T cell receptor beta chain was captured by sequencing in a study of shared clonotypes between healthy human individuals. All donors were healthy HIV-negative adults lacking recent acute infections or vaccinations. A remark on this clone: The sample contains more than one DNA sequence encoding this CDR3.

This CDR3 has 13 residues. The germline V and J ends were trimmed by 0 bases and 9 bases, with 9 bases remaining between them. Germline V gives CDR1 KGHSH, CDR2 LQKENI. Sorted-subset replicate PCRs used around 200 ng of genomic DNA. This amount corresponded to about 29,000 T cell genomes. Libraries were prepared by immunoSEQ multiplex PCR; TCRdb keeps only in-frame clonotypes and omits some of them. The table includes 2 million to 2.5 million clones, 95% detected once. Sequencing was done on a sample of naive CD4+ T cells sorted from blood. The subset was: CD45RA+ positively selected. J is TRBJ2-1 and V is TRBV18, with D perhaps given as TRBD1 or TRBD2 (5 bases each). This clonotype was obtained from a man aged 18 to 29 in good health. The CDR3 reads CASSPPAGTEQFF. The CDR3 DNA reads as TGTGCCAGCTCACCACCGGCAGGGACTGAGCAGTTCTTC. Filled out from reference TRBV18 and TRBJ2-1, the complete variable domain reads NAGVMQNPRHLVRRRGQEARLRCSPMKGHSHVYWYRQLPEEGLKFMVYLQKENIIDESGMPKERFSAEFPKEGPSILRIQQVVRGDSAAYFCASSPPAGTEQFFGPGTRLTVL.